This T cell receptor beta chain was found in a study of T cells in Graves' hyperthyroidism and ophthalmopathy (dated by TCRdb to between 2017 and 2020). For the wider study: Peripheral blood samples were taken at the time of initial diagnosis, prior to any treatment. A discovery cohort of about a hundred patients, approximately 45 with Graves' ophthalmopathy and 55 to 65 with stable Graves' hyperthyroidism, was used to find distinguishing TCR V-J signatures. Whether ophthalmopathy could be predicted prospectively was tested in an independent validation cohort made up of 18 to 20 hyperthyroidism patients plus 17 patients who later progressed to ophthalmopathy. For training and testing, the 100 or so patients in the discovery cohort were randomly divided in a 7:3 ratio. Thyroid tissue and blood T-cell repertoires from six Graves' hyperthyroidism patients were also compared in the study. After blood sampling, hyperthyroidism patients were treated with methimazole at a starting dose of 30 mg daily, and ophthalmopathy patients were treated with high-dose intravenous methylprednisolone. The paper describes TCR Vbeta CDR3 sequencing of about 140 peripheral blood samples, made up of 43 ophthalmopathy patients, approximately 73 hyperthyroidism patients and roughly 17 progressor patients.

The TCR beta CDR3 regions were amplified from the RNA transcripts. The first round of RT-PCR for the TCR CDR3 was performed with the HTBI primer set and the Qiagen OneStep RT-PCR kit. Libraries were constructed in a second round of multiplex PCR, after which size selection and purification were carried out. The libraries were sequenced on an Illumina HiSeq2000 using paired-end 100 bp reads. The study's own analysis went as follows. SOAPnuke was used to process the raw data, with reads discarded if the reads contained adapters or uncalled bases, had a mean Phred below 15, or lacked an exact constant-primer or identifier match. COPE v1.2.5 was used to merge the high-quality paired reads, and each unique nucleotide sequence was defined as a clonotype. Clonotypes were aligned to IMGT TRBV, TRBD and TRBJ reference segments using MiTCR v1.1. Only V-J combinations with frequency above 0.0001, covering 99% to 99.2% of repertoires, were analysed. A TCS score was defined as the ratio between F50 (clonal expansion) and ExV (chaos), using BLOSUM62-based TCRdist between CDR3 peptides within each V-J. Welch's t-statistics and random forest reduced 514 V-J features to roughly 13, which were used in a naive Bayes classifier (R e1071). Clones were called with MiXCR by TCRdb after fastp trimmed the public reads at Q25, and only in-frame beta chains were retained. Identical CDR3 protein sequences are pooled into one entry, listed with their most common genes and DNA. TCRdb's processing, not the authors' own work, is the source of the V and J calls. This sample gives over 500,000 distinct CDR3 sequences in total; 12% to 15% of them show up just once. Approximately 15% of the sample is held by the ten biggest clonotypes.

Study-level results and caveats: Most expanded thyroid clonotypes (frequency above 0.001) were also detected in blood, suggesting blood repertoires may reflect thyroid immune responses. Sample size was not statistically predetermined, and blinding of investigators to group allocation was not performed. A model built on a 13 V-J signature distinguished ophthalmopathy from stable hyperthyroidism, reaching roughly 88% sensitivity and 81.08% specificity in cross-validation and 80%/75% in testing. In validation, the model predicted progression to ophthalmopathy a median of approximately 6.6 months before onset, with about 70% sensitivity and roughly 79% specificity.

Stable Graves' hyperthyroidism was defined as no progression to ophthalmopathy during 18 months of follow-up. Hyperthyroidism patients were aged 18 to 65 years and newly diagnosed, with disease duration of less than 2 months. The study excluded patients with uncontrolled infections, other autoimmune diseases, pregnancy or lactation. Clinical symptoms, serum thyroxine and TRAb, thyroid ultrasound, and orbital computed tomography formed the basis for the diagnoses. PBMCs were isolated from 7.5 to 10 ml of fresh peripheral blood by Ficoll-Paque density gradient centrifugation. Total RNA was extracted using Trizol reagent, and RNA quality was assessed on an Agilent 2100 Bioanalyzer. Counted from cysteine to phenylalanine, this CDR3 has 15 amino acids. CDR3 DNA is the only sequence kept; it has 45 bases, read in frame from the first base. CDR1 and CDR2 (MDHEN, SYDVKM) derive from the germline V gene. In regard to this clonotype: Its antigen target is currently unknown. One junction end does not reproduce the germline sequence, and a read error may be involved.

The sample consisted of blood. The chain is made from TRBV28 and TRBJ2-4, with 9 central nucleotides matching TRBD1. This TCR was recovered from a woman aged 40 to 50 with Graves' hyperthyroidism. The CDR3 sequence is CASSPGTGNLYIQNF. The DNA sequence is TGTGCCAGCAGTCCCGGGACAGGGAATCTTTACATTCAGAACTTC.